This TCR beta chain stems from a study of response to subunit inactivated influenza vaccine. About this clonotype: Its specificity is not known.

Germline V CDR1 and CDR2: MNHNS, SASEGT. This CDR3 is built from 14 residues. The ends lost 4 bases at V and 6 bases at J; junction bases unmatched: 5. TCRdb redid the calling of the RT-PCR reads with MiXCR, one entry per CDR3 protein. Of hundreds of thousands of distinct CDR3 sequences listed, approximately 7.7% are singletons. Study-level findings and limits: Authors suggested seasonal influenza vaccinations each recruit few new T cells.

This TCR derives from a man aged 50 to 69 who received an inactivated influenza vaccine. Here the sequenced sample was PBMCs from blood, taken about 24 months after vaccination. J is TRBJ1-5 and V is TRBV6-1; 8 bases align to TRBD1. The CDR3 bases are TGTGCCAGCAGTGCCCAGGGGGCCACTCAGCCCCAGCATTTT. It translates to CASSAQGATQPQHF.